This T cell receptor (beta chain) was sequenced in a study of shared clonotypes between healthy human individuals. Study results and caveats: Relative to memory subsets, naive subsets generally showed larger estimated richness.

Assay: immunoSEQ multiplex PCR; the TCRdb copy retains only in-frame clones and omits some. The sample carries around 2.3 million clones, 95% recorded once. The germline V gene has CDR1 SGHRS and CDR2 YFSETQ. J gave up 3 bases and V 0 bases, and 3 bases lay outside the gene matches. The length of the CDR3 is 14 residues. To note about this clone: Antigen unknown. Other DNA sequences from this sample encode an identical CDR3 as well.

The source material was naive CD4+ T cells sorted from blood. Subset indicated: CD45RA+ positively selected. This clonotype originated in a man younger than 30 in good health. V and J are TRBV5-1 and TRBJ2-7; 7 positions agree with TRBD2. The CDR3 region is CASSLASGLYEQYF. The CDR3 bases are TGCGCCAGCAGCTTGGCTAGCGGCCTCTACGAGCAGTACTTC.